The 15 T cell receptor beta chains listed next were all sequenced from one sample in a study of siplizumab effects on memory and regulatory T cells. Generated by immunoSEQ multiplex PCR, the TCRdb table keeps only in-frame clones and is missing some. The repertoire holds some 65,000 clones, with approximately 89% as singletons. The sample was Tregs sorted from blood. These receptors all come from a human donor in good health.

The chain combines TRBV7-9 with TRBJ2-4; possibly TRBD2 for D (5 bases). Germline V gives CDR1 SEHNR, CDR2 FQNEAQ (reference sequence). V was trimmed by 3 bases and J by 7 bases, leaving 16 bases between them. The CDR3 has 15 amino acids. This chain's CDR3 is CASSFSWFGENIQYF. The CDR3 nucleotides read TGTGCCAGCAGCTTTTCATGGTTCGGGGAGAACATTCAGTACTTC.

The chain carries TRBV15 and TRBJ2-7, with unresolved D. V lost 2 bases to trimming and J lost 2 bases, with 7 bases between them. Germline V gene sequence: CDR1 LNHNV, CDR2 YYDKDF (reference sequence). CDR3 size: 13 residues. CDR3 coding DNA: TGTGCCACCAGCAGACGCGGTCCCTACGAGCAGTACTTC. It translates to CATSRRGPYEQYF.

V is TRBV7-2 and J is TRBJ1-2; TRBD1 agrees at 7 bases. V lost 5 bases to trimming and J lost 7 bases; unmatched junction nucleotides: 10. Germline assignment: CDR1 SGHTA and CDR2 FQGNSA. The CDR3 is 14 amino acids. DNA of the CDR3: TGTGCCAGCAGCCAGACAGGGTTGGAGCGTGGCTACACCTTC. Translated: CASSQTGLERGYTF.

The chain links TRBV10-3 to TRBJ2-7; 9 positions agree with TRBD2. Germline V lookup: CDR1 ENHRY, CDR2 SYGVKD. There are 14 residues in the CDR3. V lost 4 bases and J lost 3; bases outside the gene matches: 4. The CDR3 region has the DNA TGTGCCATCAGTGCGTGGACTAGCGTCTACGAGCAGTACTTC. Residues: CAISAWTSVYEQYF.

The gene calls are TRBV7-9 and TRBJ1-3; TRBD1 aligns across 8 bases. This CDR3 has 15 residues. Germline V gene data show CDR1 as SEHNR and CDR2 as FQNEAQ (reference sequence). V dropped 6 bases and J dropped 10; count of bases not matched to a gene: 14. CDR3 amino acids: CASSRYRTGPRTIYF. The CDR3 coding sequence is TGTGCCAGCAGTCGTTATAGGACAGGGCCTAGAACCATATATTTT.

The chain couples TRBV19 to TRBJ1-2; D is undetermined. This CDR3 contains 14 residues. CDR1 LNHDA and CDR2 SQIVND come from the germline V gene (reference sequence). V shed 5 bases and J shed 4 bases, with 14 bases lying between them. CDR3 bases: TGTGCCAGTAGTCCGACCCTTTTTGGCTATGGCTACACCTTC. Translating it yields CASSPTLFGYGYTF.

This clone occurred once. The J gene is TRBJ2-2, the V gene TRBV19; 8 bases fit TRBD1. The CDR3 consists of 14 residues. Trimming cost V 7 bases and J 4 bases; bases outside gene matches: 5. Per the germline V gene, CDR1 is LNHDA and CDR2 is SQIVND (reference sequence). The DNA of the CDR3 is TGTGCCAGTACCAGGGGGCACGGCACCGGGGAGCTGTTTTTT. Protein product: CASTRGHGTGELFF.

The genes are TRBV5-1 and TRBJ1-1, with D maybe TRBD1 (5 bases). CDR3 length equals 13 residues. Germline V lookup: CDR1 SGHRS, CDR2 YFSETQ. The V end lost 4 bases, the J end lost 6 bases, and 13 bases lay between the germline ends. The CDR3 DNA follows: TGCGCCAGCAGCAACCTCCAGGGCCCTGAAGCTTTCTTT. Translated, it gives CASSNLQGPEAFF.

The CDR3 reads CASSPGLATETQYF. DNA for the CDR3: TGTGCCAGCTCACCGGGCCTGGCGACGGAGACCCAGTACTTC. V and J are TRBV18 and TRBJ2-5; D gene unclear. Trimming removed 3 bases from V and 5 bases from J, with 13 bases in between. Germline CDR1 is KGHSH and CDR2 is LQKENI. The CDR3 spans 14 residues.

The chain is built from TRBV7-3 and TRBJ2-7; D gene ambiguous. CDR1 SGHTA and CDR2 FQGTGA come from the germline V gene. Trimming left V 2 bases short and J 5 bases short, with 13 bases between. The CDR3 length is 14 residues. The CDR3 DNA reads TGTGCCAGCAGCTTATTAGGATTGACCGACGAGCAGTACTTC. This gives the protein CASSLLGLTDEQYF.

CDR3 residues: CASSLTGQGVTGELFF. CDR3 DNA: TGTGCCAGCAGCTTAACGGGACAGGGGGTCACCGGGGAGCTGTTTTTT. The chain carries TRBV5-6 and TRBJ2-2; 11 nucleotides match TRBD1. CDR3 size: 16 residues. With V trimmed by 2 bases and J by 4 bases, 4 bases remained unmatched. Germline V gene sequence: CDR1 SGHDT, CDR2 YYEEEE.

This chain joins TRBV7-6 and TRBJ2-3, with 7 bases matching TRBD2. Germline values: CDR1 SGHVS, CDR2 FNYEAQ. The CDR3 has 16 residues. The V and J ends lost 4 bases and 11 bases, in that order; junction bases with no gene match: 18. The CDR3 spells CASSSQTGLLLYEQYF. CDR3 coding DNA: TGTGCCAGCAGCTCCCAAACGGGACTACTCTTATACGAGCAGTATTTT.

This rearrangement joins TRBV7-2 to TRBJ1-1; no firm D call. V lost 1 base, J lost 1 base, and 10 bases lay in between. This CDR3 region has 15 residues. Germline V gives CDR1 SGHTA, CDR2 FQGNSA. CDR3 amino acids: CASSLDFGRNTEAFF. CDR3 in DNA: TGTGCCAGCAGCTTAGATTTTGGGCGGAACACTGAAGCTTTCTTT.

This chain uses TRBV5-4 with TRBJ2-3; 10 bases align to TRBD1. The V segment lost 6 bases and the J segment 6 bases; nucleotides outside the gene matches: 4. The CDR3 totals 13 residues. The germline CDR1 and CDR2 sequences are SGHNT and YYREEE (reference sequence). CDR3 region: CASIRDRGDTQYF. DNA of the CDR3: TGTGCCAGCATAAGGGACAGGGGCGATACGCAGTATTTT.

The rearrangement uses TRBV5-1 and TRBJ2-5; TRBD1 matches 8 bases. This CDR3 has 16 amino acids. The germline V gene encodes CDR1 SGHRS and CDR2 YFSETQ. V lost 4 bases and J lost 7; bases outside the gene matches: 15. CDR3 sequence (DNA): TGCGCCAGCAGCCACCCCTCGGGACAGGCAGAGGCGACCCAGTACTTC. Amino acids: CASSHPSGQAEATQYF.